The TCR beta chain described here comes from a study of T cells in localized non-small cell lung cancer. Study outcomes and limitations: Among the top 100 tumor clones, a median about 57 appeared in adjacent lung.

The CDR3 spans 13 residues. Germline CDR1 SNHLY, CDR2 FYNNEI. Trimming shortened V by 4 bases and J by 9 bases, and 15 bases separated the two germline ends. As for this clone: Its specificity is unknown.

The repertoire was sequenced with immunoSEQ multiplex PCR; TCRdb's copy has only in-frame clones and lacks some. The sample lists roughly 19,000 clones, about 90% occurring once. The sample consisted of PBMCs, taken before any cancer treatment. The V call is TRBV2, the J call TRBJ2-5, with D possibly being TRBD2 (6 bases). The clonotype comes from a man between 40 and 70 years old with stage II squamous cell lung carcinoma. The CDR3 bases are TGTGCCAGCAGTGCCGGGGTCGGAGGGGCCCAGTACTTC. The encoded protein is CASSAGVGGAQYF.